A selection of T cell receptor beta chains follows, all from one sample in a study of control samples from healthy donors and cancer patients. TCRdb's copy holds only in-frame clones and misses some; the assay was immunoSEQ multiplex PCR. This table has over 100,000 clones, around nine tenths appearing once. Sequenced material: blood. The source is a woman aged 45-60 years in good health. CDR3s include the opening cysteine and the closing phenylalanine or tryptophan. D genes are given only for firm matches. Rows give clone size only sometimes, using once, few, many, or a class for an expanded clone.

size: .
J: TRBJ2-1
V: TRBV12-5
length: 15
D: .
DNA: TGTGCTAGTGGTGGACCCTCAGGGAAGGGGCCTGAGCAGTTCTTC
CDR3: CASGGPSGKGPEQFF

size: .
J: TRBJ2-5
V: TRBV19
length: 11
D: .
DNA: TGTGCCAGTAAGGGATTAGAGACCCAGTACTTC
CDR3: CASKGLETQYF

size: .
J: TRBJ1-2
V: TRBV7-2
length: 16
D: TRBD1
DNA: TGTGCCAGCAGCTCAGTCCCAGGGGGCCTAAGGGATGGCTACACCTTC
CDR3: CASSSVPGGLRDGYTF

size: .
J: TRBJ1-4
V: TRBV11-2
length: 15
D: .
DNA: TGTGCCAGCAGCTCAGTAGGGTATTCGAATGAAAAACTGTTTTTT
CDR3: CASSSVGYSNEKLFF

size: .
J: TRBJ1-3
V: TRBV6-1
length: 18
D: .
DNA: TGTGCCAGCAGTGAAATGTTGTCGATGGGTGGCTCTGGAAACACCATATATTTT
CDR3: CASSEMLSMGGSGNTIYF

size: .
J: TRBJ2-3
V: TRBV4-1
length: 15
D: .
DNA: TGCGCCAGCAGCCAAGGGACGACAAACACAGATACGCAGTATTTT
CDR3: CASSQGTTNTDTQYF

size: .
J: TRBJ2-3
V: TRBV6-1
length: 12
D: .
DNA: TGTGCCAGCAGTGATGGTCTTGGTACGCAGTATTTT
CDR3: CASSDGLGTQYF

size: .
J: TRBJ2-3
V: TRBV10-3
length: 13
D: TRBD2
DNA: TGTGCCCACCGAGCGGGAGGTCCAGATACGCAGTATTTT
CDR3: CAHRAGGPDTQYF

size: .
J: TRBJ1-2
V: TRBV20-1
length: 12
D: .
DNA: TGCAGTGCTAGTGTTGAGGGGTTTGGCTACACCTTC
CDR3: CSASVEGFGYTF

size: .
J: TRBJ1-1
V: TRBV19
length: 14
D: .
DNA: TGTGCCAGTAGTATGAGGGGGGTGAACACTGAAGCTTTCTTT
CDR3: CASSMRGVNTEAFF

size: .
J: TRBJ2-5
V: TRBV7-6
length: 14
D: .
DNA: TGTGCCAGCAGCTTTCGAGGGGGGCAAGAGACCCAGTACTTC
CDR3: CASSFRGGQETQYF

size: .
J: TRBJ1-4
V: TRBV18
length: 15
D: TRBD1
DNA: TGTGCCAGCTCACCCTATACAGGGGAACGAGAAAAACTGTTTTTT
CDR3: CASSPYTGEREKLFF

size: .
J: TRBJ2-5
V: TRBV5-1
length: 12
D: .
DNA: TGCGCCAGCAGCCCGGAGGGCGAGACCCAGTACTTC
CDR3: CASSPEGETQYF

size: once
J: TRBJ2-1
V: TRBV30
length: 15
D: .
DNA: TGTGCCTGGAGTTCCCCCACGAGCTCCTACAATGAGCAGTTCTTC
CDR3: CAWSSPTSSYNEQFF

size: .
J: TRBJ2-5
V: TRBV5-4
length: 11
D: .
DNA: TGTGCCAGCGGCCCACCGGGGACCCAGTACTTC
CDR3: CASGPPGTQYF

size: .
J: TRBJ2-1
V: TRBV14
length: 17
D: TRBD2
DNA: TGTGCCAGCAGCCATTTAGTACTAGCGGGGTCGGGAGATGAGCAGTTCTTC
CDR3: CASSHLVLAGSGDEQFF

size: .
J: TRBJ2-5
V: TRBV24-1
length: 13
D: .
DNA: TGTGCCACCAGTGGAACAGAACAAGAGACCCAGTACTTC
CDR3: CATSGTEQETQYF

size: .
J: TRBJ2-2
V: TRBV2
length: 15
D: TRBD1
DNA: TGTGCCAGCAGGGAGGGACAGGGAGGCGCCGGGGAGCTGTTTTTT
CDR3: CASREGQGGAGELFF

size: .
J: TRBJ1-3
V: TRBV19
length: 11
D: .
DNA: TGTGCCAGTAAGTCTGGAAACACCATATATTTT
CDR3: CASKSGNTIYF

size: medium-sized
J: TRBJ2-3
V: TRBV27
length: 12
D: .
DNA: TGTGCCAGCAGTCATAGCACAGATACGCAGTATTTT
CDR3: CASSHSTDTQYF

size: .
J: TRBJ1-4
V: TRBV27
length: 15
D: TRBD1
DNA: TGTGCCAGCAGAAAACCGGGACAGGGAAATGAAAAACTGTTTTTT
CDR3: CASRKPGQGNEKLFF

size: .
J: TRBJ2-3
V: TRBV4-3
length: 13
D: .
DNA: TGCGCCAGCAGCTCACTGAGGACAGATACGCAGTATTTT
CDR3: CASSSLRTDTQYF

size: .
J: TRBJ2-3
V: TRBV4-1
length: 15
D: TRBD2
DNA: TGCGCCAGCAGCCGACTAGAGGGAGGGACAGATACGCAGTATTTT
CDR3: CASSRLEGGTDTQYF

size: .
J: TRBJ2-2
V: TRBV7-2
length: 15
D: .
DNA: TGTGCCAGCAGCTTGAGAGTGCAAAACACCGGGGAGCTGTTTTTT
CDR3: CASSLRVQNTGELFF

size: .
J: TRBJ2-4
V: TRBV19
length: 14
D: .
DNA: TGTGCCAGTAATCTGGGGGAGGAGGTAAACATTCAGTACTTC
CDR3: CASNLGEEVNIQYF

size: .
J: TRBJ2-3
V: TRBV19
length: 14
D: .
DNA: TGTGCCAGTAGTATTGGGGGGCTTGGGGATACGCAGTATTTT
CDR3: CASSIGGLGDTQYF

size: .
J: TRBJ2-3
V: TRBV13
length: 12
D: .
DNA: TGTGCCAGCAGCTTAGCACTAAATACGGAGTATTTT
CDR3: CASSLALNTEYF

size: .
J: TRBJ2-3
V: TRBV6-5
length: 15
D: TRBD2
DNA: TGTGCCAGCAGTTACGAAGCGGGGAGCACAGATACGCAGTATTTT
CDR3: CASSYEAGSTDTQYF

size: .
J: TRBJ1-2
V: TRBV3-1/TRBV3-2
length: 14
D: .
DNA: TGTGCCAGCAGCCAAGCAAGGACGGTCTATGGCTACACCTTC
CDR3: CASSQARTVYGYTF

size: .
J: TRBJ1-2
V: TRBV6-5
length: 14
D: .
DNA: TGTGCCAGTACAGGGCCTTCAGCTAACTATGGCTACACCTTC
CDR3: CASTGPSANYGYTF

size: .
J: TRBJ2-1
V: TRBV24-1
length: 16
D: TRBD2
DNA: TGTGCCACCAGTGATTCGTTAGCGGGGCGATACAATGAGCAGTTCTTC
CDR3: CATSDSLAGRYNEQFF

size: .
J: TRBJ2-2
V: TRBV7-2
length: 16
D: .
DNA: TGTGCCAGCAGCTTGAGGGCGCAGGGTATCACCGGGGAGCTGTTTTTT
CDR3: CASSLRAQGITGELFF

size: .
J: TRBJ2-1
V: TRBV10-3
length: 12
D: .
DNA: TGTGCCATCAGACAGGGAAGCCATGAGCAGTTCTTC
CDR3: CAIRQGSHEQFF

size: few
J: TRBJ2-5
V: TRBV27
length: 17
D: TRBD2
DNA: TGTGCCAGCACCCCTCGGACTAGCGGGCCCGTACAAGAGACCCAGTACTTC
CDR3: CASTPRTSGPVQETQYF

size: .
J: TRBJ1-1
V: TRBV6-2/TRBV6-3
length: 15
D: TRBD1
DNA: TGTGCCAGCAGCCGCCCGGGACAGGGTCTCCCTGAAGCTTTCTTT
CDR3: CASSRPGQGLPEAFF

size: .
J: TRBJ2-1
V: TRBV20-1
length: 14
D: .
DNA: TGCAGTGCTAGTATCCCTCCCGTATACAATGAGCAGTTCTTC
CDR3: CSASIPPVYNEQFF

size: .
J: TRBJ1-5
V: TRBV4-1
length: 15
D: .
DNA: TGCGCCAGCAGCCAAGAGGAGGGCCACCCAAGGCCCCAGCATTTT
CDR3: CASSQEEGHPRPQHF

size: .
J: TRBJ2-1
V: TRBV9
length: 17
D: .
DNA: TGTGCCAGCAGCGTGAGAAGGAGGACCCTCTCCTACAATGAGCAGTTCTTC
CDR3: CASSVRRRTLSYNEQFF

size: .
J: TRBJ1-6
V: TRBV5-1
length: 15
D: TRBD1
DNA: TGCGCCAGCAGCCTTACAGGGGGGTATAATTCACCCCTCCACTTT
CDR3: CASSLTGGYNSPLHF

size: .
J: TRBJ1-1
V: TRBV3-1/TRBV3-2
length: 13
D: .
DNA: TGTGCCAGCAGCCACCTCAGGGAGTCTGAAGCTTTCTTT
CDR3: CASSHLRESEAFF

size: once
J: TRBJ1-2
V: TRBV2
length: 14
D: .
DNA: TGTGCCAGCAGTGAAAGAGGTCCATCCTATGGCTACACCTTC
CDR3: CASSERGPSYGYTF

size: .
J: TRBJ2-1
V: TRBV6-2/TRBV6-3
length: 15
D: .
DNA: TGTGCCAGCAGTCCGCGGGGTTATTATTACAATGAGCAGTTCTTC
CDR3: CASSPRGYYYNEQFF

size: .
J: TRBJ2-7
V: TRBV5-1
length: 15
D: TRBD1
DNA: TGCGCCAGCAGTGTTGGGACAGGGCCTTACTACGAGCAGTACTTC
CDR3: CASSVGTGPYYEQYF

size: .
J: TRBJ1-2
V: TRBV5-8
length: 14
D: .
DNA: TGTGCCAGCAGCCATCAGGGGACTAACTATGGCTACACCTTC
CDR3: CASSHQGTNYGYTF